Below, 24 T cell receptor beta chains from the same sample are listed, as sequenced in a study of low-dose radiotherapy and immunotherapy resistance in tumors. With TRAV- and TRBV-specific primers, first-strand cDNA was made, covering the alpha and beta chains. TCRs were amplified for about 18 PCR cycles with a constant-region primer and V-primer adapter. TCRdb passed the reads through MiXCR, listing each CDR3 protein once. The sample shows roughly 13,000 distinct CDR3 sequences, 60% of them seen only once. The receptors here all came from a human donor with advanced metastatic prostate, ovarian, gallbladder or colorectal cancer (not recorded which). This table probably holds off-target reads from a library built for another chain.

J is TRBJ2-2 and V is TRBV10-2; 11 bases are shared with TRBD1. Germline CDR1 WSHSY, CDR2 SAAADI. With V trimmed by 6 bases and J by 6 bases, 9 bases remained unmatched. This CDR3 spans 16 amino acids. CDR3 DNA: TGCGCCAGCAGGGGGACAGGGGGATTGTTGGCCGGGGAGCTGTTTTTT. Encoded protein: CASRGTGGLLAGELFF.

This clonotype appeared a few times. The rearrangement uses TRBV24-1 and TRBJ1-5; a possible D gene is TRBD1 (6 bases). This CDR3 contains 17 residues. CDR1 and CDR2 from the germline V gene are KGHDR and SFDVKD. V shed 4 bases and J shed 0 bases, with 15 bases lying between them. For the CDR3, the DNA is TGTGCCACCAGTGACGATGTTCAGGGGCATAGCAATCAGCCCCAGCATTTT. Protein sequence: CATSDDVQGHSNQPQHF.

In this sample, this clonotype turned up a few times. The chain links TRBV14 to TRBJ2-4; possible D gene TRBD1, 6 bases. The CDR3 runs 15 residues. Germline CDR1 reads SGHDN; CDR2 reads FVKESK. The V end was cut by 2 bases, the J end by 0 bases, with 8 bases between. In DNA, the CDR3 is TGTGCCAGCAGCCAAACAGGGCTAGCCAAAAACATTCAGTACTTC. It translates to CASSQTGLAKNIQYF.

The DNA of the CDR3 is TGCAGCGTTGAAGGAGTGCGGACTAGCGGCGATTACAATGAGCAGTTCTTC. Residues: CSVEGVRTSGDYNEQFF. V is TRBV29-1 and J is TRBJ2-1; 10 bases fit TRBD2. Germline CDR1 and CDR2: SQVTM and ANQGSEA. CDR3 length: 17 amino acids. Losses at the gene ends were 1 base for V and 4 bases for J; bases not matched to a gene: 10.

The chain uses TRBV7-2 and TRBJ2-7; 7 bases are a match to TRBD2. CDR3 length: 18 residues. Germline assignment: CDR1 SGHTA and CDR2 FQGNSA. J was trimmed by 2 bases and V by 5 bases; bases with no gene match: 18. This CDR3 reads CASSRTPPRGGRAYEQYF. CDR3 nucleotide sequence: TGTGCCAGCAGCAGGACCCCTCCCCGTGGGGGGAGGGCCTACGAGCAGTACTTC.

The chain is built from TRBV20-1 and TRBJ2-3; a weak D match, TRBD1 (5 bases). V lost 5 bases, J lost 2 bases, and 11 bases lay in between. The CDR3 extends over 13 amino acids. Germline CDR1 is DFQATT and CDR2 is SNEGSKA (reference sequence). Here the CDR3 DNA reads TGCAGTGCTCATCAACAGGACACAGATACGCAGTATTTT. Residues: CSAHQQDTDTQYF.

The chain recombines TRBV9 with TRBJ2-1, with 9 bases matching TRBD1. Trimming took 1 base from V and 12 from J; bases not matched to a gene: 8. Germline V CDR1 and CDR2: SGDLS, YYNGEE. The CDR3 sequence is 14 residues long. CDR3 residues: CASSVSSGQGRQFF. CDR3 DNA sequence: TGTGCCAGCAGCGTATCGTCGGGACAGGGAAGGCAGTTCTTC. Based on the CDR3 plus reference TRBV9 and TRBJ2-1, the full variable domain is DSGVTQTPKHLITATGQRVTLRCSPRSGDLSVYWYQQSLDQGLQFLIQYYNGEERAKGNILERFSAQQFPDLHSELNLSSLELGDSALYFCASSVSSGQGRQFFGPGTRLTVL.

The gene calls are TRBV11-2 and TRBJ2-1; possible D gene TRBD1, 5 bases. The CDR3 has 12 residues. V gave up 5 bases and J gave up 8 bases, with 10 bases separating them. Germline V lookup: CDR1 SGHAT, CDR2 FQNNGV. DNA of the CDR3: TGTGCCAGCAGCACACAGGTCCATGAGCAGTTCTTC. Translation gives CASSTQVHEQFF. The full variable domain, completed using reference TRBV11-2 and TRBJ2-1, is EAGVAQSPRYKIIEKRQSVAFWCNPISGHATLYWYQQILGQGPKLLIQFQNNGVVDDSQLPKDRFSAERLKGVDSTLKIQPAKLEDSAVYLCASSTQVHEQFFGPGTRLTVL.

The rearrangement uses TRBV6-1 and TRBJ2-7; D tentatively fits TRBD1 or TRBD2 (5 bases each). The CDR3 is made up of 9 amino acids. Trimming shortened V by 11 bases and J by 3 bases, and 5 bases separated the two germline ends. Germline-derived CDR1 and CDR2 are MNHNS and SASEGT. CDR3 bases: TGTGCCGGGGGCTACGAGCAGTACTTC. It yields the protein CAGGYEQYF.

The chain links TRBV11-2 to TRBJ2-2, with a possible D match to TRBD2 (7 bases). Deletions cut 5 bases from V and 7 bases from J, with 20 bases between. The CDR3 length is 16 residues. The germline gives CDR1 SGHAT, CDR2 FQNNGV. The CDR3: CASSVIRGARGGELFF. The CDR3 DNA sequence: TGTGCCAGCAGCGTCATCCGGGGGGCACGGGGCGGGGAGCTGTTTTTT.

The rearrangement links TRBV2 to TRBJ1-1; tentative D call: TRBD1 (6 bases). This CDR3 contains 14 residues. Germline V gene data show CDR1 as SNHLY and CDR2 as FYNNEI. V lost 3 bases to trimming and J lost 4 bases, with 12 bases between them. The CDR3 nucleotides read TGTGCCAGCAGTGACGGCAGGGGCGGCACTGAAGCTTTCTTT. This codes for CASSDGRGGTEAFF.

This clonotype was observed a few times. The chain links TRBV29-1 to TRBJ2-7, with 8 positions matching TRBD1. The CDR3 length is 12 residues. Germline CDR1 SQVTM, CDR2 ANQGSEA. CDR3 sequence reads: CTGDRSSYEQYF. The CDR3, as DNA: TGCACGGGGGACAGGAGCTCCTACGAGCAGTACTTC.

In DNA form, the CDR3 reads TGTGCCAGCAGTATAGGGCCCCCTAAGAAGGACTACGAGCAGTACTTC. Protein: CASSIGPPKKDYEQYF. The chain combines TRBV2 with TRBJ2-7, with unresolved D. V was pared by 5 bases and J by 3 bases, with 20 bases between. Germline CDR1 SNHLY, CDR2 FYNNEI. The CDR3 consists of 16 residues.

This clonotype was detected only a few times. The rearrangement joins TRBV5-1 to TRBJ1-1; 10 bases are shared with TRBD1. Germline-derived CDR1 and CDR2 are SGHRS and YFSETQ. This CDR3 has 17 amino acids. With 4 bases clipped from V and 1 base from J, the junction kept 10 bases outside the gene matches. The CDR3 DNA reads TGCGCCAGCAGCGCCCACGACAGGGGGCAAGCGAACACTGAAGCTTTCTTT. Protein sequence: CASSAHDRGQANTEAFF.

This chain joins TRBV2 and TRBJ1-5; 8 bases are a match to TRBD1. V was clipped by 3 bases and J by 12 bases; unmatched bases: 13. Germline V lookup: CDR1 SNHLY, CDR2 FYNNEI. This CDR3 spans 15 amino acids. CDR3 in DNA: TGTGCCAGCAGTGAGCAGGGGGCGATAGGTACGGTCCAGCATTTT. Translated, it gives CASSEQGAIGTVQHF.

V gene TRBV7-2 combines with J gene TRBJ1-5, with D perhaps TRBD1 (5 bases). The CDR3 contains 15 residues. V lost 4 bases to trimming and J lost 11 bases, with 21 bases between them. Germline CDR1 SGHTA, CDR2 FQGNSA. CDR3 amino acids: CASSSGQGGYRTQHF. DNA of the CDR3: TGTGCCAGCAGCTCGGGGCAGGGAGGGTATCGGACCCAGCATTTT.

The chain links TRBV5-4 to TRBJ2-7; 9 nucleotides agree with TRBD1. The length of the CDR3 is 14 residues. The germline V gene has CDR1 SGHNT and CDR2 YYREEE (reference sequence). V lost 4 bases to trimming and J lost 5 bases; unmatched junction nucleotides: 7. In nucleotides, the CDR3 is TGTGCCAGCAGCCGCACAGGGGGCGTAAACGAGCAGTACTTC. Protein product: CASSRTGGVNEQYF.

The gene calls are TRBV2 and TRBJ2-3, with D maybe TRBD2 (6 bases). With 8 bases removed from V and 3 bases from J, the gap between germline ends came to 15 bases. Germline V gene lookup returns CDR1 SNHLY and CDR2 FYNNEI. This CDR3 has 14 residues. In DNA form, the CDR3 reads TGTGCCAGCGGTAAGGAGGGCGGTACAGATACGCAGTATTTT. Translating gives CASGKEGGTDTQYF.

The chain uses TRBV6-1 and TRBJ2-4; D unclear. CDR1 is MNHNS and CDR2 is SASEGT in the germline V gene. The ends were cut back, 1 base at V and 1 base at J, with 11 bases in the middle. This CDR3 region has 16 residues. In nucleotides, the CDR3 is TGTGCCAGCAGTGAAGTCGGAGCTTCGGCCAAAAACATTCAGTACTTC. It encodes CASSEVGASAKNIQYF.

J is TRBJ1-3 and V is TRBV6-2 or TRBV6-3; D gene unclear. Looked up from germline, CDR1 is MNHEY and CDR2 is SVGEGT. The CDR3 has 14 residues. Between the trimmed V and J ends, which lost 7 bases and 0 bases, there was a span of 10 bases. The CDR3 loop reads CASTGSVSGNTIYF. The CDR3 bases are TGTGCCAGCACCGGCAGCGTCTCTGGAAACACCATATATTTT.

The sample holds a few counts of this clonotype. The CDR3 spells CASSLSTRNTEAFF. Written as DNA, the CDR3 is TGCGCCAGCAGCTTGTCTACAAGGAACACTGAAGCTTTCTTT. The chain employs TRBV5-1 and TRBJ1-1; D call uncertain. The CDR3 loop spans 14 amino acids. The V gene lost 1 base and the J gene lost 1 base, with 8 bases spanning the gap. Per germline, CDR1 SGHRS and CDR2 YFSETQ.

The chain links TRBV5-1 to TRBJ1-2; D is uncertain. The CDR3 is 14 residues long. From germline, CDR1 is SGHRS and CDR2 YFSETQ. Trimming took off 0 bases at V and 3 bases at J, with 9 bases between the two ends. The CDR3, as DNA: TGCGCCAGCAGCTTGGCTGAAGGGCACTATGGCTACACCTTC. This encodes CASSLAEGHYGYTF.

The genes are TRBV19 and TRBJ2-7; D is ambiguous. The germline V gene encodes CDR1 LNHDA and CDR2 SQIVND (reference sequence). Deletions cut 9 bases from V and 0 bases from J, with 18 bases between. The CDR3 loop spans 15 amino acids. This CDR3 reads CASAAMAVSSYEQYF. CDR3 nucleotides: TGTGCCAGCGCAGCGATGGCAGTTAGCTCCTACGAGCAGTACTTC.

The chain employs TRBV7-2 and TRBJ2-1, with 9 bases fitting TRBD1. The ends lost 3 bases at V and 7 bases at J; junction bases unmatched: 10. Germline assignment: CDR1 SGHTA and CDR2 FQGNSA. The length of the CDR3 is 16 residues. The CDR3 DNA is TGTGCCAGCAGCTTGGCCTCCGGGACAGGGAGGAATGAGCAGTTCTTC. Protein product: CASSLASGTGRNEQFF.